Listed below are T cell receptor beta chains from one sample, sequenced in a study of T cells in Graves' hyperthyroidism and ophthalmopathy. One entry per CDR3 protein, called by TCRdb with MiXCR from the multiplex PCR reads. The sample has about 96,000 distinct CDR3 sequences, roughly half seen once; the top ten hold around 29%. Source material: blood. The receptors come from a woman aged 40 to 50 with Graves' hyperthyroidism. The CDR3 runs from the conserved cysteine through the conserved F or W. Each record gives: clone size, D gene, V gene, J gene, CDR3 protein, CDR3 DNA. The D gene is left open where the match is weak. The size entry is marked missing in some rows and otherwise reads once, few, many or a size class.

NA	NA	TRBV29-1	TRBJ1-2	CSVAGGEYGYTF	TGCAGCGTGGCCGGGGGGGAATATGGCTACACCTTC
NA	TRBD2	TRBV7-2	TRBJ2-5	CASSPLAGAEETQYF	TGTGCCAGCAGTCCCCTAGCGGGAGCTGAGGAGACCCAGTACTTC
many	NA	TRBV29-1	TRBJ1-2	CSVEELQGQVYYGYTF	TGCAGCGTTGAAGAGCTTCAGGGGCAGGTTTATTATGGCTACACCTTC
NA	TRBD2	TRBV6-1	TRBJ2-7	CASSAGLDHEQYF	TGTGCCAGCAGCGCGGGACTAGACCACGAGCAGTACTTC
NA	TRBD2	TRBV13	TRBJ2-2	CASSPRVSGNYGELFF	TGTGCCAGCAGCCCCAGGGTTAGCGGGAACTACGGGGAGCTGTTTTTT
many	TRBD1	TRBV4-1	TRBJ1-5	CASSQTRQGGQPQHF	TGCGCCAGCAGCCAGACCCGACAGGGAGGACAGCCCCAGCATTTT
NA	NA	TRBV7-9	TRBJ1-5	CASSLRGSYEHF	TGTGCCAGCAGCTTGAGGGGTAGCTACGAGCATTTT
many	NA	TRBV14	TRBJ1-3	CASSQRTHSGSGNTIYF	TGTGCCAGCAGCCAAAGGACTCACAGCGGCTCTGGAAACACCATATATTTT
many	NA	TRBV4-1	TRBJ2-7	CASSQDATYEQYF	TGCGCCAGCAGCCAAGATGCTACCTACGAGCAGTACTTC
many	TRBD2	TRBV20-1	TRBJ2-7	CSARGLAGVNYEQYF	TGCAGTGCTAGAGGACTAGCGGGAGTTAACTACGAGCAGTACTTC
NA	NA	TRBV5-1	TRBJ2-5	CASSLGGAGKTQYF	TGCGCCAGCAGCTTAGGTGGGGCAGGGAAGACCCAGTACTTC
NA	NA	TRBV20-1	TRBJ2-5	CSARRGQGNQPQYF	TGCAGTGCTAGACGAGGGCAAGGCAATCAGCCCCAGTACTTC
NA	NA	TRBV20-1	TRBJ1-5	CSATSGTMGDGGQPQHF	TGCAGTGCCACTAGCGGGACAATGGGGGATGGTGGTCAGCCCCAGCATTTT
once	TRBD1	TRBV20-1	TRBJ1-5	CSAPGSRGLGETQHF	TGCAGTGCTCCAGGCTCCAGGGGGCTGGGAGAGACCCAGCATTTT
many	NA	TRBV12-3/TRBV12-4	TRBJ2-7	CASSLSGQVEQYF	TGTGCCAGCAGTTTATCCGGGCAGGTCGAGCAGTACTTC
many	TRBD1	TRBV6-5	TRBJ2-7	CASNPRRDSLYEQYF	TGTGCCAGCAACCCACGACGGGACAGCCTCTACGAGCAGTACTTC
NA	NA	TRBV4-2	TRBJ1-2	CASSQVTGAQKGYTF	TGTGCCAGCAGCCAAGTGACGGGGGCGCAGAAGGGCTACACCTTC
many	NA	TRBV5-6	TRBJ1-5	CASSWGLEDQPQHF	TGTGCCAGCAGCTGGGGGTTAGAGGATCAGCCCCAGCATTTT
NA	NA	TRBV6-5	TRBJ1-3	CASSSSPEGRGYTIYF	TGTGCCAGCAGTTCCTCCCCGGAGGGGAGAGGCTACACCATATATTTT
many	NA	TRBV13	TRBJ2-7	CASSLGPPLGEQYF	TGTGCCAGCAGCTTAGGCCCGCCTTTGGGCGAGCAGTACTTC
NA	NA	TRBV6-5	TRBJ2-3	CASSYPGEPTDTQYF	TGTGCCAGCAGTTACCCTGGGGAGCCCACAGATACGCAGTATTTT
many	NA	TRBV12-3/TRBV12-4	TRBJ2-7	CASSSWSYEQYF	TGTGCCAGCAGTTCGTGGTCCTACGAGCAGTACTTC
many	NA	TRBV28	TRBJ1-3	CASSSEVGGTIYF	TGTGCCAGCAGTTCCGAAGTCGGTGGCACCATATATTTT
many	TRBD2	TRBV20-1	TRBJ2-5	CSAPGGPGETQYF	TGCAGTGCTCCGGGAGGACCGGGAGAGACCCAGTACTTC
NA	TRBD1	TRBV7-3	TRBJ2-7	CASSREGGGYEQYF	TGCGCCAGCAGCCGGGAAGGGGGCGGCTACGAGCAGTACTTC